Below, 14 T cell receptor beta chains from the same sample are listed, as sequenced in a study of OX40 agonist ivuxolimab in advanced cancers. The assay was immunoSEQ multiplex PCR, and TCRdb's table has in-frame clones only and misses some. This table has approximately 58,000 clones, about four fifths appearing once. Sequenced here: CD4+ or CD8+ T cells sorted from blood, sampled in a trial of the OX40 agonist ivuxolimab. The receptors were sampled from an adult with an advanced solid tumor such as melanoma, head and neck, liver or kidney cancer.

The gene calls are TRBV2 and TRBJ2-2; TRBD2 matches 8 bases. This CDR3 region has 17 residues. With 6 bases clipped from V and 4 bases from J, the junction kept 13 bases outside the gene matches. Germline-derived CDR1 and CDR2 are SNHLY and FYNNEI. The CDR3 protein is CASSVTFQRGITGELFF. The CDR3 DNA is TGTGCCAGCAGCGTGACTTTCCAGCGGGGGATCACCGGGGAGCTGTTTTTT.

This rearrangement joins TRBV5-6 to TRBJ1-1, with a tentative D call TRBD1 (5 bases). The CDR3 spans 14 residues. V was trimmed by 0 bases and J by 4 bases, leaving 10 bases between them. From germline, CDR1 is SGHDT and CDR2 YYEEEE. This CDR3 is CASSLGRGFTEAFF. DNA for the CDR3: TGTGCCAGCAGCTTGGGTAGGGGATTCACTGAAGCTTTCTTT.

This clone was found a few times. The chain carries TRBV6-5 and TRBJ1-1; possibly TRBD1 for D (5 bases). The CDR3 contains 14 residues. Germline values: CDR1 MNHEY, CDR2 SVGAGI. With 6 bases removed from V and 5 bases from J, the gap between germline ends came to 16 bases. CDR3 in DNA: TGTGCCAGCAGGGACAACGGGTGGAGGACTGAAGCTTTCTTT. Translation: CASRDNGWRTEAFF.

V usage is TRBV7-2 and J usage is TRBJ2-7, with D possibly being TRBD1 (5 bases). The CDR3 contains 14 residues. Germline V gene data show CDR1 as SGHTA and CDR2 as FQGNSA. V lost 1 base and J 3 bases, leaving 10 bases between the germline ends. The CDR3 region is CASSLDPQVYEQYF. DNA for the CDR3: TGTGCCAGCAGCTTAGACCCACAGGTCTACGAGCAGTACTTC.

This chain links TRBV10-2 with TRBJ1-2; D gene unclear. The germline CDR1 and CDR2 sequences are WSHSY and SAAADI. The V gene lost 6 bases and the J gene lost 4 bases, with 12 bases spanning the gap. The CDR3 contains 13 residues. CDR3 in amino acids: CASSRGSGYGYTF. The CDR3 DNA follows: TGCGCCAGCAGCCGAGGGAGCGGCTATGGCTACACCTTC.

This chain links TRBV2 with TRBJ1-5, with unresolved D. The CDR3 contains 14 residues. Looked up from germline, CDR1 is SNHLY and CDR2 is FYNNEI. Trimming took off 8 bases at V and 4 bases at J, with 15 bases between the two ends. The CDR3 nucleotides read TGTGCCAGCCGGATCGGAGAGGAAAATCAGCCCCAGCATTTT. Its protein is CASRIGEENQPQHF.

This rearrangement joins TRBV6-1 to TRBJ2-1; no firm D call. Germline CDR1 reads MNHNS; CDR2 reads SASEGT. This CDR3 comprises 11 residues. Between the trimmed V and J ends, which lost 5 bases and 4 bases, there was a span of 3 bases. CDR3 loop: CASSFYNEQFF. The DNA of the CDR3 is TGTGCCAGCAGTTTTTACAATGAGCAGTTCTTC.

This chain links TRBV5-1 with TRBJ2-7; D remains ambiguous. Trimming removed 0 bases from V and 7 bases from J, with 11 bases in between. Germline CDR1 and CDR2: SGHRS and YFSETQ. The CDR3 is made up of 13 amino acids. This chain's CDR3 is CASSLGSFREQYF. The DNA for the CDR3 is TGCGCCAGCAGCTTGGGCTCCTTCCGGGAGCAGTACTTC.

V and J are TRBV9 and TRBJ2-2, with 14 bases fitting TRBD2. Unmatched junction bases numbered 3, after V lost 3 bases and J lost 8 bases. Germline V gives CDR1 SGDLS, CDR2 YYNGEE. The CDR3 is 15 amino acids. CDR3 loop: CASSEGTSGGGELFF. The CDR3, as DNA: TGTGCCAGCAGCGAGGGGACTAGCGGGGGAGGGGAGCTGTTTTTT.

CDR3 bases: TGTGCCGTCTCCCCGGGAAACCTGGATCAGCCCCAGCATTTT. This translates into CAVSPGNLDQPQHF. The rearrangement uses TRBV2 and TRBJ1-5; D gene uncertain. Germline loops: CDR1 SNHLY, CDR2 FYNNEI. The CDR3 runs 14 residues. Trimming removed 11 bases from V and 5 bases from J, with 19 bases in between. The full variable domain, its missing parts supplied by reference TRBV2 and TRBJ1-5, is EPEVTQTPSHQVTQMGQEVILRCVPISNHLYFYWYRQILGQKVEFLVSFYNNEISEKSEIFDDQFSVERPDGSNFTLKIRSTKLEDSAMYFCAVSPGNLDQPQHFGDGTRLSIL.

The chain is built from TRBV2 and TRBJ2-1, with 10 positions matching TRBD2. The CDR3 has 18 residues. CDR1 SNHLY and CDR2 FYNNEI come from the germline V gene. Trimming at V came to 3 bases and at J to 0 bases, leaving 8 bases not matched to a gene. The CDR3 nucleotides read TGTGCCAGCAGTGACGCTAAGCCTAGCGGGAGCTCCTACAATGAGCAGTTCTTC. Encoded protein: CASSDAKPSGSSYNEQFF.

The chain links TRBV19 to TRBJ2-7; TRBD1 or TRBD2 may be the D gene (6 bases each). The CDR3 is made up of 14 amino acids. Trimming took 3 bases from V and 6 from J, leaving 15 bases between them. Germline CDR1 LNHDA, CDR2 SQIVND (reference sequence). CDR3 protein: CASSISGARTEQYF. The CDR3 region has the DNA TGTGCCAGTAGTATTTCGGGGGCGCGTACCGAGCAGTACTTC.

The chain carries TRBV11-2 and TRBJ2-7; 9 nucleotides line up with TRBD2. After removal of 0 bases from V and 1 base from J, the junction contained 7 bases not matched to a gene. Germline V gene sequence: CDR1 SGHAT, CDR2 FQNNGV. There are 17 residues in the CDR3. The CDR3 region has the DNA TGTGCCAGCAGCTTAGATTACCTAGCGGGGCCTTCCTACGAGCAGTACTTC. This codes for CASSLDYLAGPSYEQYF.

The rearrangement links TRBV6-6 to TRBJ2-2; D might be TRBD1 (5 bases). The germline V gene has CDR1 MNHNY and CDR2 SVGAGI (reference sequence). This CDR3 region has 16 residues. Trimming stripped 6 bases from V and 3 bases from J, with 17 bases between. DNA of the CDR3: TGTGCCAGCAGGCGAGAAACAGGAATTGACACCGGGGAGCTGTTTTTT. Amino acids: CASRRETGIDTGELFF.